This TCR beta chain emerged from a study of neoadjuvant nivolumab and ipilimumab in lung cancer. About the research overall: The combination arm added day-1 ipilimumab 1 mg/kg to nivolumab 3 mg/kg on days 1, 15, 29.

Assay used: immunoSEQ multiplex PCR; TCRdb lists only in-frame clones, some missing. The sample has tens of thousands of clones; roughly 80% are singletons. This clone was detected only once. What it binds is unknown. V was pared by 1 base and J by 7 bases, with 5 bases between. The CDR3 has 12 amino acids. Germline V gives CDR1 SGHTA, CDR2 FQGNSA. Whole-study results and caveats: TCR richness and clonality were higher in tumors than adjacent uninvolved lung. Only two of four nivolumab-treated tumors gained richness and clonality by surgery. A small number of samples were TCR sequenced.

This sample comprised peripheral blood, obtained before neoadjuvant nivolumab, alone or with ipilimumab. The TCR comes from an adult with non-small cell lung cancer. J is TRBJ1-3 and V is TRBV7-2; the D is unclear. CDR3: CASSLDRNTIYF. The CDR3 bases are TGTGCCAGCAGCTTAGATCGCAACACCATATATTTT. Drawing the rest from reference TRBV7-2 and TRBJ1-3, the complete variable domain is GAGVSQSPSNKVTEKGKDVELRCDPISGHTALYWYRQSLGQGLEFLIYFQGNSAPDKSGLPSDRFSAERTGGSVSTLTIQRTQQEDSAVYLCASSLDRNTIYFGEGSWLTVV.